These 3 T cell receptor beta chains share one sample of origin, sequenced in a study of shared clonotypes between healthy human individuals. Data came from immunoSEQ multiplex PCR; TCRdb stores just in-frame clones and leaves some out. The table shows about 2.4 million clones, with 80% to 95% occurring only once. What was sequenced was naive CD4+ T cells from PBMCs. Subset given: CD45RA+ positively selected. These receptors all come from a man younger than 30 in good health. Some clones in this sample may be carry-over from other donors' samples.

The chain joins TRBV7-2 to TRBJ2-2; D not certain. Germline CDR1 reads SGHTA; CDR2 reads FQGNSA. Trimming removed 4 bases at V and 1 base at J, with 10 bases between. This CDR3 is built from 15 residues. For the CDR3, the DNA is TGTGCCAGCAGCTCTCAAGGTTGGAACACCGGGGAGCTGTTTTTT. This sequence encodes CASSSQGWNTGELFF.

CDR3 amino acids: CATSVAGEADTQYF. For the CDR3, the DNA is TGTGCCACCAGCGTAGCGGGGGAGGCAGATACGCAGTATTTT. The rearrangement uses TRBV15 and TRBJ2-3; 9 bases are shared with TRBD2. The V and J ends lost 5 bases and 4 bases, in that order; junction bases with no gene match: 4. Germline loops: CDR1 LNHNV, CDR2 YYDKDF (reference sequence). The CDR3 consists of 14 residues.

The chain combines TRBV5-1 with TRBJ1-1, with D perhaps TRBD1 (6 bases). CDR1 and CDR2 (germline): SGHRS, YFSETQ. Trimming removed 5 bases at V and 0 bases at J, with 14 bases between. The CDR3 has 15 residues. The CDR3 loop reads CASSGRGVMNTEAFF. CDR3 sequence (DNA): TGCGCCAGCAGTGGCAGGGGAGTAATGAACACTGAAGCTTTCTTT.